These 27 T cell receptor beta chains were sequenced from one sample in a study of T cell changes during pregnancy in multiple sclerosis (dated by TCRdb to between 2018 and 2021). Receptor libraries were prepared by the immunoSEQ multiplex PCR assay. The clones in this table, taken by TCRdb from immuneACCESS, are in-frame only. Not every clone is retained; where verified, under half of the shortfall comes from an unresolved V gene, and the cause of the rest is unknown. The sample table contains tens of thousands of clones; only one count was recorded for almost 90% of them. More than 0.5% of the sample belongs to the ten largest clones. The sample in question was CD4+ T cells from peripheral blood mononuclear cells, obtained in the second trimester of pregnancy. The receptors originated from a female donor with multiple sclerosis, enrolled in a pregnancy study.

The genes are TRBV19 and TRBJ1-1; TRBD1 agrees at 10 bases. With 4 bases clipped from V and 0 bases from J, the junction kept 2 bases outside the gene matches. There are 15 residues in the CDR3. From germline, CDR1 is LNHDA and CDR2 SQIVND (reference sequence). CDR3 protein: CASSRDRGLNTEAFF. The DNA for the CDR3 is TGTGCCAGTAGTAGAGACAGGGGGCTGAACACTGAAGCTTTCTTT.

This chain connects TRBV9 to TRBJ2-2; D gene unclear. The CDR3 runs 14 residues. V dropped 4 bases and J dropped 5 bases, with 12 bases sitting between them. From germline, CDR1 is SGDLS and CDR2 YYNGEE. The CDR3 bases are TGTGCCAGCAGCAATAGGAGTGCTACCGGGGAGCTGTTTTTT. Amino acids: CASSNRSATGELFF.

The chain's CDR3 is CAIRKTGQGWPYEQYF. The DNA for the CDR3 is TGTGCCATCAGGAAAACGGGACAGGGGTGGCCCTACGAGCAGTACTTC. V and J are TRBV10-3 and TRBJ2-7, with 10 nucleotides matching TRBD1. The CDR3 contains 16 residues. Germline lookup yields CDR1 ENHRY and CDR2 SYGVKD. V lost 6 bases, J lost 2 bases, and 10 bases stayed unmatched.

The rearrangement joins TRBV19 to TRBJ2-2; TRBD2 matches at 14 bases. Germline V gives CDR1 LNHDA, CDR2 SQIVND (reference sequence). The CDR3 is made up of 17 amino acids. Germline trimming cut 6 bases from V and 4 bases from J; bases unmatched to any gene: 7. CDR3 bases: TGTGCCAGTAGGGGACTAGCGGGAGTTCCTAGCACCGGGGAGCTGTTTTTT. Residues: CASRGLAGVPSTGELFF.

The table lists this clone with a few counts. This rearrangement joins TRBV10-3 to TRBJ1-1; TRBD1 matches 7 bases. Germline assignment: CDR1 ENHRY and CDR2 SYGVKD. The CDR3 totals 11 residues. V shed 4 bases and J 7 bases; nucleotides not matched to a gene: 0. CDR3 nucleotide sequence: TGTGCCATCAGTGGACAGGGTGAAGCTTTCTTT. It codes for CAISGQGEAFF.

The CDR3 sequence is CATRGGTGKSETQYF. CDR3 nucleotides: TGTGCCACCAGGGGGGGGACAGGGAAGTCGGAGACCCAGTACTTC. V is TRBV15 and J is TRBJ2-5; 9 nucleotides match TRBD1. V shed 6 bases, J shed 5 bases, and the junction held 10 bases outside the gene matches. CDR3 length: 15 amino acids. Germline-derived CDR1 and CDR2 are LNHNV and YYDKDF (reference sequence). The whole variable domain, filled in from reference TRBV15 and TRBJ2-5, reads DAMVIQNPRYQVTQFGKPVTLSCSQTLNHNVMYWYQQKSSQAPKLLFHYYDKDFNNEADTPDNFQSRRPNTSFCFLDIRSPGLGDTAMYLCATRGGTGKSETQYFGPGTRLLVL.

The chain couples TRBV11-2 to TRBJ2-3; 9 nucleotides line up with TRBD1. V shed 5 bases, J shed 4 bases, and the junction held 10 bases outside the gene matches. This CDR3 has 16 residues. CDR1 and CDR2 from the germline V gene are SGHAT and FQNNGV. This chain's CDR3 is CASSLSGTGKADTQYF. The DNA for the CDR3 is TGTGCCAGCAGCCTTTCCGGGACAGGGAAAGCAGATACGCAGTATTTT.

V usage is TRBV5-4 and J usage is TRBJ1-3; a weak D match, TRBD1 (6 bases). The CDR3 extends over 15 amino acids. The V gene's germline CDR1 is SGHNT and CDR2 YYREEE (reference sequence). With 4 bases removed from V and 0 bases from J, the gap between germline ends came to 11 bases. The CDR3 nucleotides read TGTGCCAGCAGCGGGGGCGTGCCCTCTGGAAACACCATATATTTT. It translates to CASSGGVPSGNTIYF.

The V gene is TRBV7-9, the J gene TRBJ1-1; D is unclear. The V gene's germline CDR1 is SEHNR and CDR2 FQNEAQ (reference sequence). The CDR3 is made up of 12 amino acids. Trimming pared 2 bases from V and 7 bases from J, leaving 8 bases between. The CDR3 spells CASSLPGFEAFF. The CDR3 DNA follows: TGTGCCAGCAGCTTACCGGGATTTGAAGCTTTCTTT.

The rearrangement joins TRBV19 to TRBJ2-2, with a weak D call TRBD2 (6 bases). The V gene lost 5 bases and the J gene lost 3 bases, with 13 bases spanning the gap. Germline assignment: CDR1 LNHDA and CDR2 SQIVND (reference sequence). This CDR3 region has 15 residues. The CDR3 region is CASSPGVLYTGELFF. DNA of the CDR3: TGTGCCAGTAGTCCGGGGGTCTTGTACACCGGGGAGCTGTTTTTT.

The chain links TRBV28 to TRBJ1-5, with TRBD1 as a possible D gene (5 bases). Between the trimmed V and J ends, which lost 5 bases and 8 bases, there was a span of 16 bases. This CDR3 has 14 amino acids. Germline CDR1 and CDR2: MDHEN and SYDVKM. CDR3 coding DNA: TGTGCCAGCAGTGTGACAGTGGGCCCGGAGCCCCAGCATTTT. Protein: CASSVTVGPEPQHF.

This chain joins TRBV6-5 and TRBJ2-7; the D gene is possibly TRBD1 (6 bases). The CDR3 extends over 15 amino acids. The germline gives CDR1 MNHEY, CDR2 SVGAGI. V lost 0 bases, J lost 4 bases, and 13 bases lay in between. Here the CDR3 reads CASSYSYREWYEQYF. The CDR3 DNA sequence: TGTGCCAGCAGTTACTCGTACAGGGAATGGTACGAGCAGTACTTC.

This clone was seen only once. The chain is built from TRBV18 and TRBJ2-3; TRBD2 might be the D (6 bases). The CDR3 contains 13 residues. Germline CDR1 reads KGHSH; CDR2 reads LQKENI. The germline V and J ends were trimmed by 3 bases and 6 bases, with 10 bases remaining between them. The CDR3, as DNA: TGTGCCAGCTCACCTACCCGGGGGGATACGCAGTATTTT. This encodes CASSPTRGDTQYF.

The rearrangement joins TRBV14 to TRBJ2-7; unclear D gene. Germline CDR1 SGHDN, CDR2 FVKESK. The V gene lost 3 bases and the J gene lost 3 bases, with 9 bases spanning the gap. The CDR3 sequence is 13 residues long. CDR3 protein: CASSHRVNYEQYF. CDR3 sequence (DNA): TGTGCCAGCAGCCACCGGGTGAACTACGAGCAGTACTTC.

The rearrangement joins TRBV29-1 to TRBJ2-1; 9 bases map to TRBD1. CDR3 length: 11 residues. With V trimmed by 7 bases and J by 10 bases, 5 bases remained unmatched. CDR1 is SQVTM and CDR2 is ANQGSEA in the germline V gene. CDR3 bases: TGCAGCGCCGAACAGGGGGCAGAGCAGTTCTTC. Translated: CSAEQGAEQFF.

This clone was seen just once. J is TRBJ2-1 and V is TRBV2, with a possible D match to TRBD2 (6 bases). This CDR3 has 16 residues. In germline, CDR1 is SNHLY, CDR2 FYNNEI. The V and J ends lost 5 bases and 8 bases respectively, with 22 bases between them. DNA of the CDR3: TGTGCCAGCAGTTCCTCCGGGACTCAAAGCATCGATGAGCAGTTCTTC. Residues: CASSSSGTQSIDEQFF.

The chain combines TRBV7-9 with TRBJ2-7, with a tentative D call TRBD1 (6 bases). The CDR3 sequence is 14 residues long. V dropped 5 bases and J dropped 1 base, with 12 bases sitting between them. CDR1 is SEHNR, CDR2 FQNEAQ, per germline (reference sequence). The CDR3 loop is CASSADSQSYEQYF. CDR3 coding DNA: TGTGCCAGCAGCGCGGACAGCCAATCCTACGAGCAGTACTTC.

The CDR3 reads CASSFLAGTTHYNEQFF. In nucleotides, the CDR3 is TGTGCCAGCAGCTTTCTGGCCGGGACTACACACTACAATGAGCAGTTCTTC. This chain connects TRBV5-5 to TRBJ2-1, with 7 bases lining up with TRBD2. The V gene's germline CDR1 is SGHKS and CDR2 YYEKEE (reference sequence). The CDR3 sequence is 17 residues long. The V segment lost 2 bases and the J segment 3 bases; nucleotides outside the gene matches: 11.

This chain uses TRBV4-3 with TRBJ2-1; 9 nucleotides match TRBD1. The CDR3 loop spans 17 amino acids. The V and J ends lost 0 bases and 8 bases, in that order; junction bases with no gene match: 11. The germline CDR1 and CDR2 sequences are LGHNA and YSLEER. CDR3 in DNA: TGCGCCAGCAGCCAAGAGGGGTGGGGGACAGGGAGAGATGAGCAGTTCTTC. Encoded protein: CASSQEGWGTGRDEQFF.

The V call is TRBV5-1, the J call TRBJ2-5, with 10 bases identical to TRBD1. The germline V gene has CDR1 SGHRS and CDR2 YFSETQ. The CDR3 runs to 15 residues. The J segment lost 5 bases and the V segment lost 0 bases, leaving 4 bases of the junction unmatched. CDR3: CASSLVGQGFETQYF. The CDR3 DNA sequence: TGCGCCAGCAGCTTGGTGGGACAGGGGTTTGAGACCCAGTACTTC.

The chain combines TRBV9 with TRBJ2-2; D remains unclear. Deletions cut 0 bases from V and 2 bases from J, with 11 bases between. Germline V gene data show CDR1 as SGDLS and CDR2 as YYNGEE. The CDR3 runs 16 residues. CDR3 protein: CASSVGIGANTGELFF. The CDR3 nucleotides read TGTGCCAGCAGCGTAGGAATCGGAGCTAACACCGGGGAGCTGTTTTTT.

The CDR3 region has the DNA TGTGCCAGCAGCCCAGAGGTGCTTAGCGGGGAGCTGTTTTTT. It translates to CASSPEVLSGELFF. This rearrangement joins TRBV7-2 to TRBJ2-2; no reliable D call. Trimming removed 5 bases from V and 7 bases from J, with 14 bases in between. The CDR3 covers 14 residues. Germline CDR1 reads SGHTA; CDR2 reads FQGNSA.

The V call is TRBV6-4, the J call TRBJ2-3, with TRBD2 matching over 8 bases. J gave up 1 base and V 5 bases, and 5 bases lay outside the gene matches. The CDR3 totals 15 residues. In germline, CDR1 is MRHNA, CDR2 SNTAGT. The CDR3 loop is CASSPAGGGTDTQYF. The CDR3 DNA is TGTGCCAGCAGTCCCGCGGGAGGAGGCACAGATACGCAGTATTTT.

The rearrangement joins TRBV9 to TRBJ2-3, with D perhaps matching TRBD2 (5 bases). The CDR3 loop spans 14 amino acids. Per germline, CDR1 SGDLS and CDR2 YYNGEE. Trimming removed 3 bases at V and 8 bases at J, with 16 bases between. Here the CDR3 reads CASSANPGEGTQYF. CDR3 DNA: TGTGCCAGCAGCGCAAATCCCGGAGAGGGTACGCAGTATTTT.

The chain uses TRBV7-3 and TRBJ1-4; D possibly corresponds to TRBD1 (6 bases). Germline V lookup: CDR1 SGHTA, CDR2 FQGTGA. The CDR3 spans 15 residues. V was shortened by 0 bases and J by 8 bases, with 13 bases between the two germline ends. The CDR3 nucleotides read TGTGCCAGCAGCTTAACAGGGGGTTCTCACGAAAAACTGTTTTTT. Its translation is CASSLTGGSHEKLFF.

This chain connects TRBV2 to TRBJ1-4; D unresolved. Germline V gene sequence: CDR1 SNHLY, CDR2 FYNNEI. This CDR3 comprises 14 residues. V lost 7 bases and J 0 bases, leaving 9 bases between the germline ends. The CDR3 is CASNREATNEKLFF. In nucleotides, the CDR3 is TGTGCCAGCAACCGGGAAGCAACTAATGAAAAACTGTTTTTT.

This clone was seen a single time. The chain recombines TRBV2 with TRBJ2-1; the D is unclear. This CDR3 region has 13 residues. V was cut by 2 bases and J by 5 bases, with 7 bases left in between. Germline-derived CDR1 and CDR2 are SNHLY and FYNNEI. The CDR3 loop is CASSEPFHNEQFF. In DNA form, the CDR3 reads TGTGCCAGCAGTGAACCGTTCCACAATGAGCAGTTCTTC.